These 26 T cell receptor beta chains originate from one sample sequenced in a study of T cell responses to AZD1222 COVID-19 vaccine. Measured with immunoSEQ multiplex PCR; TCRdb has only the in-frame clones, and not every one. The data show about 190,000 clones, with around 92% seen just once and 1% to 1.5% held by the top ten. The material sequenced was peripheral blood, taken on day 0 of AZD1222 vaccination. All receptors come from an adult in good health.

This clone was counted a single time. The rearrangement uses TRBV3-1 (or the pseudogene TRBV3-2) and TRBJ1-5; D possibly corresponds to TRBD1 (5 bases). The ends were cut back, 2 bases at V and 0 bases at J, with 11 bases in the middle. CDR1 LGHDT and CDR2 YNNKEL come from the germline V gene (reference sequence). CDR3 size: 16 residues. This CDR3 reads CASSQTWDGSNQPQHF. The CDR3 DNA is TGTGCCAGCAGCCAAACGTGGGACGGTAGCAATCAGCCCCAGCATTTT.

This clone has just one count. The chain combines TRBV7-9 with TRBJ1-4, with unresolved D. CDR3 length equals 16 residues. Germline V gives CDR1 SEHNR, CDR2 FQNEAQ (reference sequence). Trimming took off 2 bases at V and 8 bases at J, with 18 bases between the two ends. CDR3 sequence reads: CASSLSLVAKREKLFF. The DNA of the CDR3 is TGTGCCAGCAGCTTATCGCTGGTCGCCAAGCGGGAAAAACTGTTTTTT.

The rearrangement joins TRBV24-1 to TRBJ2-5; 10 positions agree with TRBD1. V lost 3 bases, J lost 5 bases, and 8 bases stayed unmatched. Per germline, CDR1 KGHDR and CDR2 SFDVKD. CDR3 length equals 16 residues. The CDR3 reads CATSDRGQGSFETQYF. CDR3 bases: TGTGCCACCAGTGATCGGGGACAGGGGAGTTTTGAGACCCAGTACTTC.

The V gene is TRBV9, the J gene TRBJ2-5; 8 bases fit TRBD1. The germline V gene encodes CDR1 SGDLS and CDR2 YYNGEE. J was trimmed by 3 bases and V by 4 bases; bases with no gene match: 8. The CDR3 spans 15 residues. The DNA of the CDR3 is TGTGCCAGCAGCCCCGGGACAGGCCGAGAAGAGACCCAGTACTTC. Translating it yields CASSPGTGREETQYF.

The chain uses TRBV28 and TRBJ1-2, with D unclear. V dropped 6 bases and J dropped 1 base, with 6 bases sitting between them. The CDR3 has 12 amino acids. Germline V gene data show CDR1 as MDHEN and CDR2 as SYDVKM. This chain's CDR3 is CASRQINYGYTF. The DNA for the CDR3 is TGTGCCAGCAGGCAGATTAACTATGGCTACACCTTC.

CDR3 amino acids: CASRVTGTTNEKLFF. In DNA form, the CDR3 reads TGCGCCAGCAGGGTAACAGGCACAACTAATGAAAAACTGTTTTTT. The chain combines TRBV10-1 with TRBJ1-4, with D possibly TRBD1 on 5 matching bases. Germline-derived CDR1 and CDR2 are WNHNN and SYGVQD (reference sequence). V shed 6 bases and J shed 0 bases, with 11 bases lying between them. The CDR3 length is 15 residues.

This rearrangement joins TRBV19 to TRBJ2-5, with a weak D call TRBD1 (6 bases). The CDR3 contains 16 residues. Germline V lookup: CDR1 LNHDA, CDR2 SQIVND (reference sequence). Trimming cost V 0 bases and J 6 bases, with 17 bases left between them. CDR3 nucleotides: TGTGCCAGTAGTATAGATGGGCAGGGGCCCCACCAGACCCAGTACTTC. Its protein is CASSIDGQGPHQTQYF.

This clone was observed a single time. The rearrangement links TRBV19 to TRBJ2-6; D gene uncertain. The CDR3 length is 15 residues. Trimming took off 7 bases at V and 2 bases at J, with 12 bases between the two ends. Germline CDR1 is LNHDA and CDR2 is SQIVND (reference sequence). CDR3 sequence (DNA): TGTGCCAGTAAGGAGAGGAACACTGGGGCCAACGTCCTGACTTTC. Its translation: CASKERNTGANVLTF.

The chain carries TRBV7-8 and TRBJ2-3; maybe TRBD2 (5 bases). Trimming cost V 2 bases and J 2 bases, with 11 bases left between them. This CDR3 has 15 residues. CDR1 is SGHVS, CDR2 FQNEAQ, per germline. The CDR3 DNA sequence: TGTGCCAGCAGCTTAAGCGCGGACTTCACAGATACGCAGTATTTT. The encoded protein is CASSLSADFTDTQYF.

The CDR3 reads CASSYSLGMSNQPQHF. CDR3 coding DNA: TGTGCCAGCAGTTACTCGCTAGGGATGAGCAATCAGCCCCAGCATTTT. This chain connects TRBV6-6 to TRBJ1-5; D remains ambiguous. Trimming stripped 0 bases from V and 1 base from J, with 10 bases between. The CDR3 sequence is 16 residues long. CDR1 MNHNY and CDR2 SVGAGI come from the germline V gene (reference sequence).

V and J are TRBV2 and TRBJ2-1; no reliable D call. V was cut by 3 bases and J by 6 bases, with 9 bases left in between. This CDR3 is 13 amino acids long. Germline V lookup: CDR1 SNHLY, CDR2 FYNNEI. The CDR3 DNA follows: TGTGCCAGCAGTGAGATCAACAGCAATGAGCAGTTCTTC. The encoded protein is CASSEINSNEQFF.

The CDR3 DNA reads as TGTGCCAGAAGCTTGGAACAGGCGTACTCTGGAAACACCATATATTTT. The encoded protein is CARSLEQAYSGNTIYF. This chain joins TRBV5-3 and TRBJ1-3; tentatively, D is TRBD1 (5 bases). TRBV5-3 is given ORF status, its function remaining uncertain. This CDR3 has 16 amino acids. The V end lost 0 bases, the J end lost 0 bases, and 10 bases lay between the germline ends.

J is TRBJ1-4 and V is TRBV19, with D tentatively TRBD1 (6 bases). The V gene lost 4 bases and the J gene lost 0 bases, with 9 bases spanning the gap. The CDR3 is made up of 15 amino acids. From germline, CDR1 is LNHDA and CDR2 SQIVND (reference sequence). CDR3 coding DNA: TGTGCCAGTAGTAGAGACAGGTCAACTAATGAAAAACTGTTTTTT. This translates into CASSRDRSTNEKLFF.

The chain has TRBV3-1 (or the pseudogene TRBV3-2) and TRBJ1-3; D is ambiguous. With 0 bases removed from V and 0 bases from J, the gap between germline ends came to 6 bases. Germline CDR1 reads LGHDT; CDR2 reads YNNKEL (reference sequence). The CDR3 consists of 15 residues. The CDR3 region has the DNA TGTGCCAGCAGCCAAGAAAGGGTCTCTGGAAACACCATATATTTT. Its translation is CASSQERVSGNTIYF.

There are a few counts of this clone. The chain recombines TRBV18 with TRBJ2-1, with D possibly TRBD1 on 5 matching bases. Deletions cut 2 bases from V and 7 bases from J, with 9 bases between. The CDR3 spans 13 residues. Germline V lookup: CDR1 KGHSH, CDR2 LQKENI. The DNA for the CDR3 is TGTGCCAGCTCACCAGACAGCTCGAATGAGCAGTTCTTC. Protein product: CASSPDSSNEQFF.

This chain links TRBV14 with TRBJ1-1; unclear D gene. Trimming took 4 bases from V and 1 from J, leaving 10 bases between them. The CDR3 spans 14 residues. CDR1 SGHDN and CDR2 FVKESK come from the germline V gene. This CDR3 is CASSLRVSNTEAFF. CDR3 DNA sequence: TGTGCCAGCAGCCTAAGGGTGTCGAACACTGAAGCTTTCTTT.

The chain couples TRBV3-1 (or the pseudogene TRBV3-2) to TRBJ1-2; D is unclear. The CDR3 extends over 19 amino acids. V lost 0 bases to trimming and J lost 4 bases, with 24 bases between them. The germline CDR1 and CDR2 sequences are LGHDT and YNNKEL (reference sequence). CDR3 protein: CASSQDSANPTALRYGYTF. The DNA for the CDR3 is TGTGCCAGCAGCCAAGATAGTGCGAACCCCACCGCGCTGCGCTATGGCTACACCTTC.

This chain joins TRBV6-5 and TRBJ2-7; no clear D gene. The CDR3 runs 11 residues. CDR1 MNHEY and CDR2 SVGAGI come from the germline V gene. V shed 8 bases and J shed 2 bases, with 7 bases lying between them. This chain's CDR3 is CASRGPYEQYF. The CDR3 DNA follows: TGTGCCAGCCGAGGACCCTACGAGCAGTACTTC.

As concerns this clone: Distinct nucleotide sequences in the sample also encode this CDR3. This chain joins TRBV27 and TRBJ2-7; no firm D call. Deletions cut 4 bases from V and 1 base from J, with 2 bases between. Germline V gene data show CDR1 as MNHEY and CDR2 as SMNVEV (reference sequence). The CDR3 totals 11 residues. CDR3: CASSSSYEQYF. CDR3 nucleotides: TGTGCCAGCAGTTCTTCCTACGAGCAGTACTTC.

This sequence joins TRBV7-9 and TRBJ2-7; tentatively, D is TRBD2 (6 bases). With 5 bases removed from V and 6 bases from J, the gap between germline ends came to 26 bases. Germline values: CDR1 SEHNR, CDR2 FQNEAQ (reference sequence). The CDR3 is made up of 17 amino acids. In DNA, the CDR3 is TGTGCCAGCAGCCCCAGCCGACGGATTCAAACCGGGGGCGAGCAGTACTTC. Translation gives CASSPSRRIQTGGEQYF.

The chain is built from TRBV7-9 and TRBJ2-1; 7 positions agree with TRBD1. Germline CDR1 reads SEHNR; CDR2 reads FQNEAQ (reference sequence). With 5 bases clipped from V and 7 bases from J, the junction kept 11 bases outside the gene matches. The CDR3 runs to 15 residues. The DNA of the CDR3 is TGTGCCAGCAGCCGCCGGGACAGTTCCTGGAATGAGCAGTTCTTC. Translation: CASSRRDSSWNEQFF.

The V call is TRBV3-1 (or the pseudogene TRBV3-2), the J call TRBJ1-2; D gene ambiguous. The CDR3 covers 15 residues. V was trimmed by 1 base and J by 5 bases, leaving 14 bases between them. The V gene's germline CDR1 is LGHDT and CDR2 YNNKEL (reference sequence). The CDR3 region has the DNA TGTGCCAGCAGCCAAGTTGGCGGGGTGGGTTATGGCTACACCTTC. The encoded protein is CASSQVGGVGYGYTF.

V gene TRBV11-2 combines with J gene TRBJ1-4, with D possibly TRBD1 on 6 matching bases. The germline CDR1 and CDR2 sequences are SGHAT and FQNNGV. V was cut by 7 bases and J by 8 bases, with 17 bases left in between. The CDR3 has 14 amino acids. The CDR3 protein is CASTPGQSGEKLFF. CDR3 sequence (DNA): TGTGCCAGCACGCCGGGACAATCCGGCGAAAAACTGTTTTTT. The full variable domain, with the rest looked up from reference TRBV11-2 and TRBJ1-4, is EAGVAQSPRYKIIEKRQSVAFWCNPISGHATLYWYQQILGQGPKLLIQFQNNGVVDDSQLPKDRFSAERLKGVDSTLKIQPAKLEDSAVYLCASTPGQSGEKLFFGSGTQLSVL.

The genes are TRBV4-1 and TRBJ2-5, with 9 bases fitting TRBD2. The CDR3 runs 19 residues. Germline CDR1 is MGHRA and CDR2 is YSYEKL. With 1 base clipped from V and 2 bases from J, the junction kept 14 bases outside the gene matches. CDR3: CASSQAGFPSGGQQETQYF. For the CDR3, the DNA is TGCGCCAGCAGCCAAGCTGGGTTCCCAAGCGGGGGGCAACAAGAGACCCAGTACTTC.

J is TRBJ1-5 and V is TRBV5-1; a possible D gene is TRBD1 (6 bases). V lost 4 bases, J lost 5 bases, and 16 bases lay in between. From germline, CDR1 is SGHRS and CDR2 YFSETQ. CDR3 length: 15 amino acids. The chain's CDR3 is CASSLKWGGDQPQHF. CDR3 in DNA: TGCGCCAGCAGCCTAAAGTGGGGGGGCGATCAGCCCCAGCATTTT. The variable domain in full, completed from reference TRBV5-1 and TRBJ1-5, reads KAGVTQTPRYLIKTRGQQVTLSCSPISGHRSVSWYQQTPGQGLQFLFEYFSETQRNKGNFPGRFSGRQFSNSRSEMNVSTLELGDSALYLCASSLKWGGDQPQHFGDGTRLSIL.

This clone was seen once. The chain has TRBV29-1 and TRBJ1-2; 7 nucleotides line up with TRBD1. V gave up 0 bases and J gave up 6 bases; unmatched junction bases: 7. The CDR3 length is 14 residues. CDR1 is SQVTM and CDR2 is ANQGSEA in the germline V gene. The CDR3 DNA follows: TGCAGCGTTGAAGAGGAGGGGGCGATTAATGGCTACACCTTC. This translates into CSVEEEGAINGYTF.